The rows below give T cell receptor beta chains drawn from one sample of a study of graft-versus-host responses after intestinal transplantation. Only in-frame clones appear in the TCRdb table, and some are missing; sequencing was by immunoSEQ multiplex PCR. The repertoire holds roughly 6,000 clones, with 69% as singletons. Sequenced here: ileum tissue, sampled almost 310 days after intestinal transplant. The receptors here all came from a human patient who received an intestinal transplant, so some T cells may come from the graft donor. Each CDR3 is given with its conserved first and last residue. The D gene is left open where the match is weak. Expanded clones are given a class, and other clones once, few, many or no size at all.

j_call: TRBJ2-7; clone_size: few; v_call: TRBV6-5; d_call: .; cdr3_aa: CASSYSGHSYEQYF; cdr3_nt: TGTGCCAGCAGTTACTCGGGACACTCCTACGAGCAGTACTTC
j_call: TRBJ1-1; clone_size: .; v_call: TRBV4-1; d_call: .; cdr3_aa: CASSLTFQQNTEAFF; cdr3_nt: TGCGCCAGCAGCCTGACCTTTCAGCAGAACACTGAAGCTTTCTTT
j_call: TRBJ2-5; clone_size: few; v_call: TRBV13; d_call: .; cdr3_aa: CASSFSRGIGETQYF; cdr3_nt: TGTGCCAGCAGCTTTAGCAGGGGCATCGGAGAGACCCAGTACTTC
j_call: TRBJ2-3; clone_size: .; v_call: TRBV9; d_call: .; cdr3_aa: CASSVGQGGTDTQYF; cdr3_nt: TGTGCCAGCAGCGTAGGACAGGGAGGTACAGATACGCAGTATTTT
j_call: TRBJ2-1; clone_size: .; v_call: TRBV7-8; d_call: TRBD2; cdr3_aa: CASRLLAGGVEQFF; cdr3_nt: TGTGCCAGCAGACTACTAGCGGGAGGGGTGGAGCAGTTCTTC
j_call: TRBJ1-4; clone_size: .; v_call: TRBV28; d_call: .; cdr3_aa: CASSPIRPNEKLFF; cdr3_nt: TGTGCCAGCAGTCCCATCCGACCTAATGAAAAACTGTTTTTT
j_call: TRBJ1-2; clone_size: .; v_call: TRBV19; d_call: TRBD1; cdr3_aa: CASRGGQGLPDTF; cdr3_nt: TGTGCCAGTAGAGGGGGACAGGGACTACCGGACACCTTC
j_call: TRBJ2-7; clone_size: .; v_call: TRBV7-3; d_call: TRBD2; cdr3_aa: CASSSLAGGEQYF; cdr3_nt: TGTGCCAGCAGCTCACTAGCGGGAGGCGAGCAGTACTTC
j_call: TRBJ2-2; clone_size: .; v_call: TRBV7-9; d_call: .; cdr3_aa: CASSLLTPANTGELFF; cdr3_nt: TGTGCCAGCAGCTTACTGACACCGGCGAACACCGGGGAGCTGTTTTTT
j_call: TRBJ2-7; clone_size: .; v_call: TRBV12-5; d_call: .; cdr3_aa: CASGLVLGQRYDYEQYF; cdr3_nt: TGTGCTAGTGGTTTGGTACTAGGGCAGAGATACGACTACGAGCAGTACTTC
j_call: TRBJ2-3; clone_size: .; v_call: TRBV4-1; d_call: .; cdr3_aa: CASSQGRLDWDTQYF; cdr3_nt: TGCGCCAGCAGCCAAGGAAGACTAGATTGGGATACGCAGTATTTT
j_call: TRBJ2-5; clone_size: few; v_call: TRBV7-2; d_call: .; cdr3_aa: CASSRGASQETQYF; cdr3_nt: TGTGCCAGCAGCAGGGGGGCCAGTCAAGAGACCCAGTACTTC
j_call: TRBJ2-3; clone_size: .; v_call: TRBV2; d_call: .; cdr3_aa: CASSESADTQYF; cdr3_nt: TGTGCCAGCAGTGAAAGCGCAGATACGCAGTATTTT
j_call: TRBJ1-4; clone_size: medium-sized; v_call: TRBV5-4; d_call: .; cdr3_aa: CASSLNTGGTEKLFF; cdr3_nt: TGTGCCAGCAGCCTAAACACGGGAGGGACGGAAAAACTGTTTTTT
j_call: TRBJ1-5; clone_size: few; v_call: TRBV19; d_call: TRBD1; cdr3_aa: CASSSDRVGNQPQHF; cdr3_nt: TGTGCCAGTAGTTCGGACAGGGTGGGCAATCAGCCCCAGCATTTT
j_call: TRBJ1-1; clone_size: medium-sized; v_call: TRBV28; d_call: .; cdr3_aa: CASTARPTGNTEAFF; cdr3_nt: TGTGCCAGCACCGCTCGACCGACAGGAAACACTGAAGCTTTCTTT
j_call: TRBJ1-2; clone_size: .; v_call: TRBV27; d_call: TRBD1; cdr3_aa: CASSLSAGGAYGYTF; cdr3_nt: TGTGCCAGCAGTTTATCAGCAGGGGGCGCATATGGCTACACCTTC
j_call: TRBJ1-2; clone_size: .; v_call: TRBV9; d_call: TRBD1; cdr3_aa: CASSPGQGNYGYTF; cdr3_nt: TGTGCCAGCAGCCCGGGACAGGGTAACTATGGCTACACCTTC
j_call: TRBJ1-1; clone_size: few; v_call: TRBV28; d_call: TRBD1; cdr3_aa: CASSLLEGQYTEAFF; cdr3_nt: TGTGCCAGCAGTTTATTAGAGGGACAGTACACTGAAGCTTTCTTT
j_call: TRBJ2-1; clone_size: .; v_call: TRBV12-5; d_call: .; cdr3_aa: CASGLVGSEQFF; cdr3_nt: TGTGCTAGTGGTTTGGTAGGGAGTGAGCAGTTCTTC
j_call: TRBJ1-1; clone_size: .; v_call: TRBV28; d_call: TRBD1; cdr3_aa: CASSKTGGEAFF; cdr3_nt: TGTGCCAGCAGTAAGACAGGGGGTGAAGCTTTCTTT
j_call: TRBJ2-1; clone_size: .; v_call: TRBV19; d_call: .; cdr3_aa: CASSFDRQVEGYNEQFF; cdr3_nt: TGTGCCAGTAGTTTCGACCGACAGGTTGAGGGTTACAATGAGCAGTTCTTC
j_call: TRBJ2-5; clone_size: .; v_call: TRBV30; d_call: .; cdr3_aa: CAWGLGWSQETQYF; cdr3_nt: TGTGCCTGGGGCCTCGGGTGGTCCCAAGAGACCCAGTACTTC
j_call: TRBJ1-3; clone_size: .; v_call: TRBV14; d_call: .; cdr3_aa: CASSQDLAGAPGNTIYF; cdr3_nt: TGTGCCAGCAGCCAAGATTTGGCGGGGGCGCCTGGAAACACCATATATTTT
j_call: TRBJ2-1; clone_size: .; v_call: TRBV10-3; d_call: .; cdr3_aa: CAISEYPGVLFNEQFF; cdr3_nt: TGTGCCATCAGTGAGTATCCGGGAGTCCTCTTCAATGAGCAGTTCTTC
j_call: TRBJ2-1; clone_size: .; v_call: TRBV15; d_call: .; cdr3_aa: CATSRGVRFGSYNEQFF; cdr3_nt: TGTGCCACCAGCAGAGGAGTGCGATTTGGCTCCTACAATGAGCAGTTCTTC
j_call: TRBJ2-2; clone_size: .; v_call: TRBV5-1; d_call: TRBD1; cdr3_aa: CASRPDRVSNTGELFF; cdr3_nt: TGCGCCAGCAGACCCGACAGGGTTTCGAACACCGGGGAGCTGTTTTTT
j_call: TRBJ2-1; clone_size: .; v_call: TRBV7-3; d_call: TRBD2; cdr3_aa: CASSLSPGLAGATYNEQFF; cdr3_nt: TGTGCCAGCAGCTTAAGCCCGGGACTAGCGGGAGCAACCTACAATGAGCAGTTCTTC
j_call: TRBJ2-5; clone_size: once; v_call: TRBV15; d_call: .; cdr3_aa: CATSRDGIVETQYF; cdr3_nt: TGTGCCACCAGCAGAGACGGGATAGTAGAGACCCAGTACTTC
j_call: TRBJ2-1; clone_size: .; v_call: TRBV30; d_call: .; cdr3_aa: CAWSVPGGEQFF; cdr3_nt: TGTGCCTGGAGTGTTCCCGGAGGGGAGCAGTTCTTC
j_call: TRBJ2-2; clone_size: .; v_call: TRBV7-6; d_call: .; cdr3_aa: CASSFLGTGELFF; cdr3_nt: TGTGCCAGCAGCTTTCTTGGCACCGGGGAGCTGTTTTTT
j_call: TRBJ2-2; clone_size: .; v_call: TRBV2; d_call: .; cdr3_aa: CASTGTANTGELFF; cdr3_nt: TGTGCCAGTACCGGGACCGCGAACACCGGGGAGCTGTTTTTT
j_call: TRBJ2-5; clone_size: few; v_call: TRBV28; d_call: .; cdr3_aa: CASSLDETQYF; cdr3_nt: TGTGCCAGCAGTTTAGACGAGACCCAGTACTTC
j_call: TRBJ1-5; clone_size: few; v_call: TRBV11-2; d_call: .; cdr3_aa: CASSTRQRQPQHF; cdr3_nt: TGTGCCAGCAGCACCCGACAGCGGCAGCCCCAGCATTTT
j_call: TRBJ2-7; clone_size: .; v_call: TRBV30; d_call: .; cdr3_aa: CAWSDGLGGREQYF; cdr3_nt: TGTGCCTGGAGTGATGGACTGGGGGGGCGGGAGCAGTACTTC
j_call: TRBJ2-1; clone_size: .; v_call: TRBV28; d_call: .; cdr3_aa: CASSPTSDGYNEQFF; cdr3_nt: TGTGCCAGCAGTCCAACTAGTGACGGCTACAATGAGCAGTTCTTC
j_call: TRBJ2-2; clone_size: .; v_call: TRBV19; d_call: TRBD1; cdr3_aa: CASSIVRTGYRPGELFF; cdr3_nt: TGTGCCAGTAGTATAGTCCGGACAGGGTACCGACCCGGGGAGCTGTTTTTT
j_call: TRBJ2-1; clone_size: .; v_call: TRBV6-1; d_call: .; cdr3_aa: CASSPNGNEQFF; cdr3_nt: TGTGCCAGCAGCCCCAACGGGAATGAGCAGTTCTTC
j_call: TRBJ1-1; clone_size: .; v_call: TRBV7-4; d_call: .; cdr3_aa: CASSSGHENTEAFF; cdr3_nt: TGTGCCAGCAGCTCAGGGCACGAGAACACTGAAGCTTTCTTT
j_call: TRBJ1-1; clone_size: few; v_call: TRBV30; d_call: .; cdr3_aa: CAWSLSSGRAFF; cdr3_nt: TGTGCCTGGAGCCTCTCCTCGGGGCGAGCTTTCTTT
j_call: TRBJ2-1; clone_size: .; v_call: TRBV5-1; d_call: TRBD2; cdr3_aa: CASSLGGLGPNEQFF; cdr3_nt: TGCGCCAGCAGCTTGGGGGGACTAGGGCCCAATGAGCAGTTCTTC
j_call: TRBJ1-1; clone_size: .; v_call: TRBV7-2; d_call: .; cdr3_aa: CASSRLMNTEAFF; cdr3_nt: TGCGCCAGCAGCCGTCTTATGAACACTGAAGCTTTCTTT
j_call: TRBJ2-1; clone_size: .; v_call: TRBV5-4; d_call: TRBD2; cdr3_aa: CASSSPLRSGSINNEQFF; cdr3_nt: TGTGCCAGCAGCTCCCCCCTTCGGAGCGGGAGTATAAACAATGAGCAGTTCTTC
j_call: TRBJ1-1; clone_size: few; v_call: TRBV6-1; d_call: TRBD1; cdr3_aa: CASSVTGGWNTEAFF; cdr3_nt: TGTGCCAGCAGTGTTACAGGGGGCTGGAACACTGAAGCTTTCTTT
j_call: TRBJ1-2; clone_size: few; v_call: TRBV19; d_call: .; cdr3_aa: CASSIARSGRPNYGYTF; cdr3_nt: TGTGCCAGTAGTATCGCCCGTTCGGGACGGCCTAACTATGGCTACACCTTC
j_call: TRBJ1-1; clone_size: few; v_call: TRBV7-6; d_call: .; cdr3_aa: CASSPGGVRAFF; cdr3_nt: TGTGCCAGCAGCCCCGGAGGGGTGAGAGCTTTCTTT
j_call: TRBJ1-2; clone_size: .; v_call: TRBV4-3; d_call: .; cdr3_aa: CASRGGFAPNYGYTF; cdr3_nt: TGCGCCAGCAGGGGAGGCTTTGCACCTAACTATGGCTACACCTTC
j_call: TRBJ2-5; clone_size: .; v_call: TRBV27; d_call: TRBD2; cdr3_aa: CASSSASGRLETQYF; cdr3_nt: TGTGCCAGCAGTTCGGCTAGCGGGAGATTGGAGACCCAGTACTTC
j_call: TRBJ1-2; clone_size: .; v_call: TRBV9; d_call: .; cdr3_aa: CASSVGRDPLDYTF; cdr3_nt: TGTGCCAGCAGCGTAGGAAGGGATCCACTGGACTACACCTTC
j_call: TRBJ2-6; clone_size: .; v_call: TRBV29-1; d_call: .; cdr3_aa: CSVPTGTGANVLTF; cdr3_nt: TGCAGCGTGCCTACAGGGACTGGGGCCAACGTCCTGACTTTC
j_call: TRBJ2-3; clone_size: few; v_call: TRBV11-3; d_call: TRBD1; cdr3_aa: CASSLGQGGTDTQYF; cdr3_nt: TGTGCCAGCAGCTTGGGACAGGGGGGAACAGATACGCAGTATTTT
j_call: TRBJ2-5; clone_size: .; v_call: TRBV7-9; d_call: .; cdr3_aa: CASSFSRGTWETQYF; cdr3_nt: TGTGCCAGCAGCTTTTCCAGGGGTACCTGGGAGACCCAGTACTTC
j_call: TRBJ2-3; clone_size: once; v_call: TRBV6-6; d_call: .; cdr3_aa: CASSYDTDTQYF; cdr3_nt: TGTGCCAGCAGTTACGACACAGATACGCAGTATTTT
j_call: TRBJ2-1; clone_size: .; v_call: TRBV6-4; d_call: TRBD2; cdr3_aa: CASSGLAGGNEQFF; cdr3_nt: TGTGCCAGCAGTGGGCTAGCGGGAGGTAATGAGCAGTTCTTC
j_call: TRBJ2-2; clone_size: .; v_call: TRBV7-9; d_call: .; cdr3_aa: CASSLAGAGGTGELFF; cdr3_nt: TGTGCCAGCAGCCTCGCTGGGGCAGGTGGCACCGGGGAGCTGTTTTTT
j_call: TRBJ2-7; clone_size: .; v_call: TRBV11-2; d_call: .; cdr3_aa: CASSLGGCWELTYEQYF; cdr3_nt: TGTGCCAGCAGCTTAGGGGGATGTTGGGAATTGACCTACGAGCAGTACTTC
j_call: TRBJ2-5; clone_size: .; v_call: TRBV5-1; d_call: .; cdr3_aa: CASSLTGRETQYF; cdr3_nt: TGCGCCAGCAGCTTGACAGGGAGGGAGACCCAGTACTTC
j_call: TRBJ2-7; clone_size: .; v_call: TRBV28; d_call: TRBD1; cdr3_aa: CASSPGQVFVSYEQYF; cdr3_nt: TGTGCCAGCAGCCCAGGACAGGTTTTTGTCTCCTACGAGCAGTACTTC
j_call: TRBJ2-2; clone_size: .; v_call: TRBV4-1; d_call: TRBD2; cdr3_aa: CASSIWGGSGTGELFF; cdr3_nt: TGCGCCAGCAGTATCTGGGGAGGGAGCGGGACCGGGGAGCTGTTTTTT
j_call: TRBJ1-2; clone_size: .; v_call: TRBV11-3; d_call: .; cdr3_aa: CASSQPPPRGAFYGYTF; cdr3_nt: TGTGCCAGCAGCCAACCCCCTCCCAGAGGGGCCTTCTATGGCTACACCTTC